This T cell receptor (beta chain) was identified in a study of CD8 T cells in Susac syndrome. Negative isolation yielded the CD8+ and CD4+ T cells, while FACS enriched the TEMRA cells. Germline values: CDR1 MNHEY, CDR2 SMNVEV (reference sequence). This CDR3 comprises 17 residues. V shed 6 bases and J shed 2 bases, with 22 bases lying between them. Reverse transcription of roughly 0.5 to 1 ug RNA was performed with random hexamers. Multiplex immunoSEQ PCR targeted 54 Vbeta and 13 Jbeta TCR beta segments. One entry per CDR3 protein, called by TCRdb with MiXCR from the immunoSEQ multiplex PCR reads. The data contain fewer than 80,000 distinct CDR3 sequences, approximately 95% of them singletons.

This chain connects TRBV27 to TRBJ2-5; D might be TRBD2 (6 bases). Sequenced material: CD8+ T cells from PBMCs. The clonotype was recovered from a human donor in good health. CDR3: CASSPRIAEALQETQYF. CDR3 DNA: TGTGCCAGCAGCCCTCGGATAGCGGAAGCGTTACAAGAGACCCAGTACTTC.